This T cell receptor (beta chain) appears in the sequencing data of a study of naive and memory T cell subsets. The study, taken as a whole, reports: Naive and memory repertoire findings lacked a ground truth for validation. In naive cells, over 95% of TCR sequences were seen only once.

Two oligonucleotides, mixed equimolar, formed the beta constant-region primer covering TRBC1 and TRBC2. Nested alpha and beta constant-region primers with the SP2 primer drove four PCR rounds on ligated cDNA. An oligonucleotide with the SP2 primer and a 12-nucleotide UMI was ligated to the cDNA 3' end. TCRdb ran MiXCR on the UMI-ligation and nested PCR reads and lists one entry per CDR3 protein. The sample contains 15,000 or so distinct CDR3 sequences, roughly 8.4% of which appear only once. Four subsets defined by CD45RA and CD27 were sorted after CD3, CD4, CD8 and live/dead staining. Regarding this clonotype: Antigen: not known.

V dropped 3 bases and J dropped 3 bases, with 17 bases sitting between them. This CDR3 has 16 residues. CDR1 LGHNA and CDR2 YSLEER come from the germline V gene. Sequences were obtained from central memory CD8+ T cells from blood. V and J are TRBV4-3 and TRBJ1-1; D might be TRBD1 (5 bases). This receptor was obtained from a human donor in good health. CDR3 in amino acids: CASSHPGGDSDTEAFF. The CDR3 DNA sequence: TGCGCCAGCAGCCACCCAGGCGGGGACTCGGACACTGAAGCTTTCTTT.